Below, 13 T cell receptor beta chains from the same sample are listed, as sequenced in a study of blood T cell repertoires in COVID-19 (dated by TCRdb to 2020 to 2022). Library prep was done by the immunoSEQ multiplex PCR assay. In TCRdb, the immuneACCESS table is reduced to in-frame sequences with V and J assigned. These tables do not hold every clone; where another copy was compared, an unresolved V gene accounts for under half, and the others remain unexplained. This sample has 200,000 to 250,000 clones in its table, and about four fifths of those were observed once. Together, the top ten hold 3% to 4.5% of the sample. The sequenced sample was peripheral blood. The receptor source for this set is a woman of 80 years or more with acute or convalescent COVID-19.

The chain couples TRBV7-9 to TRBJ1-1; D is uncertain. Looked up from germline, CDR1 is SEHNR and CDR2 is FQNEAQ (reference sequence). The CDR3 is 15 amino acids. V lost 3 bases, J lost 4 bases, and 15 bases lay in between. CDR3 amino acids: CASSFPGLLTTEAFF. For the CDR3, the DNA is TGTGCCAGCAGCTTCCCGGGTCTTTTAACCACTGAAGCTTTCTTT.

The chain combines TRBV7-9 with TRBJ2-7, with D hard to call. This CDR3 comprises 13 residues. Germline lookup yields CDR1 SEHNR and CDR2 FQNEAQ (reference sequence). V was cut by 6 bases and J by 1 base, with 10 bases left in between. CDR3 nucleotides: TGTGCCAGCAGACGTACCGGTTCCTACGAGCAGTACTTC. Protein: CASRRTGSYEQYF. Full variable domain (remainder filled in from reference TRBV7-9 and TRBJ2-7): DTGVSQNPRHKITKRGQNVTFRCDPISEHNRLYWYRQTLGQGPEFLTYFQNEAQLEKSRLLSDRFSAERPKGSFSTLEIQRTEQGDSAMYLCASRRTGSYEQYFGPGTRLTVT.

The chain recombines TRBV2 with TRBJ1-5, with a possible D match to TRBD1 (6 bases). This CDR3 region has 17 residues. V lost 2 bases to trimming and J lost 2 bases, with 16 bases between them. Germline-derived CDR1 and CDR2 are SNHLY and FYNNEI. CDR3 amino acids: CASSERTGTRGNQPQHF. As DNA, the CDR3 is TGTGCCAGCAGTGAACGAACAGGGACGAGGGGCAATCAGCCCCAGCATTTT.

This clone has only a few counts. CDR3 loop: CASSVIPSISEAFF. The DNA of the CDR3 is TGTGCCAGCAGCGTCATACCCTCGATCAGTGAAGCTTTCTTT. The rearrangement uses TRBV9 and TRBJ1-1, with D unresolved. The CDR3 totals 14 residues. The V end lost 2 bases, the J end lost 7 bases, and 15 bases lay between the germline ends. CDR1 is SGDLS and CDR2 is YYNGEE in the germline V gene.

The chain carries TRBV4-3 and TRBJ2-3; D remains ambiguous. The germline CDR1 and CDR2 sequences are LGHNA and YSLEER. Trimming removed 1 base at V and 2 bases at J, with 10 bases between. The CDR3 loop spans 15 amino acids. The DNA for the CDR3 is TGCGCCAGCAGCCAAGGCGCACTCAACACAGATACGCAGTATTTT. Translated: CASSQGALNTDTQYF.

The V and J genes are TRBV27 and TRBJ1-1; D gene uncertain. The germline CDR1 and CDR2 sequences are MNHEY and SMNVEV (reference sequence). V lost 4 bases, J lost 0 bases, and 6 bases lay in between. The CDR3 has 13 residues. The CDR3: CASSWRMNTEAFF. The CDR3 DNA is TGTGCCAGCAGTTGGCGGATGAACACTGAAGCTTTCTTT.

V and J are TRBV4-2 and TRBJ1-1; weak D call: TRBD1 (6 bases). This CDR3 is 15 amino acids long. Germline V gene lookup returns CDR1 LGHNA and CDR2 YNFKEQ. Deletions cut 0 bases from V and 5 bases from J, with 13 bases between. CDR3 in DNA: TGTGCCAGCAGCCAAGATCTCAATAGGGGGACTGAAGCTTTCTTT. Translation gives CASSQDLNRGTEAFF.

This clone was recorded once. The chain has TRBV19 and TRBJ1-2, with 7 bases identical to TRBD1. Losses at the gene ends were 4 bases for V and 4 bases for J; bases not matched to a gene: 6. Germline V CDR1 and CDR2: LNHDA, SQIVND (reference sequence). The CDR3 consists of 14 residues. CDR3 sequence reads: CASSTQGKGYGYTF. The CDR3 bases are TGTGCCAGTAGTACACAGGGGAAAGGCTATGGCTACACCTTC.

This clone appeared once. This chain links TRBV4-2 with TRBJ2-2, with 7 bases matching TRBD2. This CDR3 has 14 amino acids. J gave up 7 bases and V 4 bases, and 6 bases lay outside the gene matches. Germline CDR1 LGHNA, CDR2 YNFKEQ. This CDR3 reads CASSPVGGGGELFF. CDR3 nucleotide sequence: TGTGCCAGCAGCCCCGTCGGCGGGGGCGGGGAGCTGTTTTTT.

The V and J genes are TRBV2 and TRBJ2-7, with D perhaps matching TRBD1 (5 bases). The V end was cut by 1 base, the J end by 5 bases, with 15 bases between. Germline assignment: CDR1 SNHLY and CDR2 FYNNEI. This CDR3 is 15 amino acids long. The CDR3 is CASSEEGRVIDEQYF. The CDR3 DNA sequence: TGTGCCAGCAGTGAAGAGGGCAGGGTTATTGACGAGCAGTACTTC.

The CDR3 region is CASGAGSGGTDTQYF. The DNA of the CDR3 is TGTGCCAGCGGGGCCGGTAGCGGGGGCACAGATACGCAGTATTTT. The rearrangement uses TRBV2 and TRBJ2-3; 8 bases are shared with TRBD2. The ends lost 8 bases at V and 1 base at J; junction bases unmatched: 8. CDR3 size: 15 residues. CDR1 SNHLY and CDR2 FYNNEI come from the germline V gene. The full variable domain, rest sourced from reference TRBV2 and TRBJ2-3, is EPEVTQTPSHQVTQMGQEVILRCVPISNHLYFYWYRQILGQKVEFLVSFYNNEISEKSEIFDDQFSVERPDGSNFTLKIRSTKLEDSAMYFCASGAGSGGTDTQYFGPGTRLTVL.

The gene calls are TRBV19 and TRBJ1-1; D is perhaps TRBD1 (6 bases). V was shortened by 2 bases and J by 0 bases, with 10 bases between the two germline ends. The germline V gene encodes CDR1 LNHDA and CDR2 SQIVND (reference sequence). The CDR3 sequence is 15 residues long. The CDR3 loop is CASSINRAMNTEAFF. The CDR3 coding sequence is TGTGCCAGTAGTATAAACAGGGCCATGAACACTGAAGCTTTCTTT.

The chain carries TRBV3-1 (or the pseudogene TRBV3-2) and TRBJ1-2; D may be TRBD1 (5 bases). The germline CDR1 and CDR2 sequences are LGHDT and YNNKEL (reference sequence). There are 13 residues in the CDR3. V lost 4 bases and J 7 bases, leaving 13 bases between the germline ends. The CDR3 loop is CASSPSQGSGYTF. The CDR3 DNA is TGTGCCAGCAGCCCGTCGCAGGGCAGTGGCTACACCTTC.